This TCR beta chain came from a study of PD-L1 blockade in urothelial cancer listed by TCRdb under 2017. Describing the broader study: All patients started therapy in the mid-2010s and received atezolizumab 1,200 mg intravenously every 3 weeks. In the same patients who had TCR sequencing, pretreatment tumors also underwent whole exome sequencing and RNA sequencing. Pretreatment blood TCR-seq was available for 30 or so patients, at least one posttreatment blood collection was obtained for about 24 patients, and tumor TCR-seq was available for about 24 patients. An exploratory multi-omic analysis was conducted of the somatic, immune and clinical correlates of response to PD-L1 blockade with atezolizumab in urothelial cancer. Durable clinical benefit was defined as a progression-free survival longer than 6 months, and TCR features were additionally tested against progression-free survival and overall survival. A median of about 150,000 T cells and 65,000 to 90,000 unique TCRs was obtained from blood samples, and a median clonality of around 0.08 was observed. About 90% of the 29 patients were males with bladder-origin urothelial cancer, and about 65% of the roughly 30 reported a prior smoking history. TCR sequencing covered pretreatment tumor samples and matched, serially collected peripheral blood taken before and after atezolizumab treatment. Under 10 patients achieved durable clinical benefit and about 22 did not. An ECOG performance status of 0 or 1 was recorded for the patients, and 0 to 3 prior chemotherapy regimens had been received by the patients. Blood samples were analyzed at two time points: 3 weeks after treatment start (second dose) and 6 weeks after treatment start. On the study overall, not on this receptor specifically: Small sample size (n ≈ 28) and many exploratory analyses mean the results are intended to be hypothesis-generating. Among patients with durable benefit, tumor-associated TCR clones showed greater expansion in peripheral blood 3 weeks after treatment started (n ≈ 23, p = 0.022). Improved progression-free and overall survival was associated with having pretreatment peripheral blood TCR clonality below the median.

With respect to this clone: Its antigen remains undetermined. No much larger clone is present one base from it, and per-base qualities are unavailable.

The cohort comprised about 30 patients with locally advanced or metastatic urothelial carcinoma treated at Memorial Sloan Kettering on a trial protocol. Peripheral blood mononuclear cells were collected pretreatment and during treatment, at between 1 and 8 total time points per patient. The Qiagen DNeasy Blood extraction kit was used to purify genomic DNA from total PBMCs and tumor samples. PBMCs were collected pretreatment and during treatment, and were isolated and stored as previously described. Each PCR received spiked-in synthetic TCR analog templates so that absolute template abundance could be estimated from read counts. TCRbeta CDR3 regions were amplified from genomic DNA with bias-controlled V and J gene primers using the immunoSEQ assay. Rearranged TCRbeta segments were sequenced at approximately 20X coverage. As for the authors' bioinformatics: Clustering was used to correct sequencing errors, and CDR3s were annotated against IMGT so that V, D and J genes could be assigned. Out-of-frame and stop-codon sequences were excluded, and only productive TCRbeta rearrangements were used in downstream analyses. Clonality was calculated as one minus the Shannon entropy normalized by the log of the number of unique productive sequences. Clones differing between time points or between blood and tumor were identified by Fisher's exact test with Benjamini-Hochberg correction at adjusted p below 0.01. The immuneACCESS repertoire file appears here via TCRdb, limited to in-frame rearrangements. These files lack a portion of the clones; in checked studies, under half of the deficit traces to unresolved V genes, and the cause of the others is not known. Clone size and the V and J calls come from that table; the DNA yielded D and trimming. This sample comprises tens of thousands of clones, approximately 80% of them detected only once. The ten largest clones capture less than 4.5% of the sample.

The CDR3 measures 16 amino acids from cysteine to phenylalanine. Only CDR3 DNA is held: 48 bases, read in frame from base 1. V is shortened by 4 bases, J by 3 bases, and the region joining them spans 18 bases. The germline V gene gives CDR1 as KGHSH and CDR2 as LQKENI. Sequencing used PBMCs, obtained around atezolizumab (anti-PD-L1) treatment. This clonotype was obtained from a man aged 70 or older with urothelial cancer. This chain joins TRBV18 to TRBJ1-1; the D gene is perhaps TRBD1, on 5 matching bases. CDR3 protein: CASSLFRLGEDTEAFF. The DNA sequence is given as TGTGCCAGCTCACTTTTTAGGTTGGGGGAGGACACTGAAGCTTTCTTT.